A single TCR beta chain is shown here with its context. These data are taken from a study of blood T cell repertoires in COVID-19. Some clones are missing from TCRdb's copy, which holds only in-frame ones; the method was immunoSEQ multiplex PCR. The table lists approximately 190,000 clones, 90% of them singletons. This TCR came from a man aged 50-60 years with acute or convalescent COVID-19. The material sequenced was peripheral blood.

CDR3 in amino acids: CASHARGDEQFF. The CDR3 region has the DNA TGTGCCAGCCACGCAAGGGGCGATGAGCAGTTCTTC. This chain links TRBV27 with TRBJ2-1; weak D call: TRBD1 (5 bases). Per germline, CDR1 MNHEY and CDR2 SMNVEV (reference sequence). With 8 bases removed from V and 8 bases from J, the gap between germline ends came to 13 bases. CDR3 size: 12 residues.